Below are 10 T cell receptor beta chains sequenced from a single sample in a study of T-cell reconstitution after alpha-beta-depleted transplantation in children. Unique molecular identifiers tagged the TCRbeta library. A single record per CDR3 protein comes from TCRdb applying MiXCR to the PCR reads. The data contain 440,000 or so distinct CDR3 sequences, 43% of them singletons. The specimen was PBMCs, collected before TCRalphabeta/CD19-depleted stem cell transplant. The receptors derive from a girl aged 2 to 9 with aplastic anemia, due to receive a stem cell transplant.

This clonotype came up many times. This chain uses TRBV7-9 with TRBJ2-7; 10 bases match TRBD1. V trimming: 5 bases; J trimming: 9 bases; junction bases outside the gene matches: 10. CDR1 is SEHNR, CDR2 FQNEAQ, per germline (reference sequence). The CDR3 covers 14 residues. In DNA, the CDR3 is TGTGCCAGCAGCGCGCCGGGACAGGGGTTGTCGCAGTACTTC. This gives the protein CASSAPGQGLSQYF.

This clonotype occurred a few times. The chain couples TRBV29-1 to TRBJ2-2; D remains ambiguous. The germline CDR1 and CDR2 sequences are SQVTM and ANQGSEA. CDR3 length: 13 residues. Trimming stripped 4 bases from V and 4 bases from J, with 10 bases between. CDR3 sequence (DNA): TGCAGCGTTGCAGTCAGAGGCACCGGGGAGCTGTTTTTT. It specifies CSVAVRGTGELFF.

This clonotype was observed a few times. The CDR3 DNA sequence: TGCAGTGCTTCGGGACTAGCACGCTACGAGCAGTACTTC. Translated: CSASGLARYEQYF. V gene TRBV20-1 combines with J gene TRBJ2-7; 9 positions agree with TRBD2. The CDR3 contains 13 residues. Germline V gene lookup returns CDR1 DFQATT and CDR2 SNEGSKA (reference sequence). V lost 5 bases, J lost 3 bases, and 5 bases stayed unmatched.

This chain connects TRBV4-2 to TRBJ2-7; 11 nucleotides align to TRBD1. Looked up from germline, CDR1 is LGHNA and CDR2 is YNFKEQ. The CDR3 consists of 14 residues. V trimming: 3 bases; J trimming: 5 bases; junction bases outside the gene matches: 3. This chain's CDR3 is CASSQDRGQDEQYF. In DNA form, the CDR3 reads TGTGCCAGCAGCCAGGACAGGGGGCAGGACGAGCAGTACTTC.

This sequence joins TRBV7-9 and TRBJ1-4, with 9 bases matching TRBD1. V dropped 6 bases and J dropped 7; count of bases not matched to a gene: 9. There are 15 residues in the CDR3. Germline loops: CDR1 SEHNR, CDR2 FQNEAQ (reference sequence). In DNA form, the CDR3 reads TGTGCCAGCAGGCCGACGGGACAGGGATTTGAAAAACTGTTTTTT. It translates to CASRPTGQGFEKLFF. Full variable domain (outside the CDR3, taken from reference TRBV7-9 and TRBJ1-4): DTGVSQNPRHKITKRGQNVTFRCDPISEHNRLYWYRQTLGQGPEFLTYFQNEAQLEKSRLLSDRFSAERPKGSFSTLEIQRTEQGDSAMYLCASRPTGQGFEKLFFGSGTQLSVL.

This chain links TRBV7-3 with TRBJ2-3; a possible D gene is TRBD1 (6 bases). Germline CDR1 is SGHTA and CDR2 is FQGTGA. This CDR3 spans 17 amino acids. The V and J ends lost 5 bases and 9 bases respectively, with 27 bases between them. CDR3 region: CASSPWTGFRGNSTQYF. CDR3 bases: TGTGCCAGCAGCCCCTGGACGGGTTTCAGGGGAAACTCGACGCAGTATTTT.

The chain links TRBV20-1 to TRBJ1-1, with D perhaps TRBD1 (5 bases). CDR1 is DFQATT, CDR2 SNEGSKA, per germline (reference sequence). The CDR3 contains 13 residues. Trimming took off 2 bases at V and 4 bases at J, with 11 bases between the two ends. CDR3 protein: CSARWGFGTEAFF. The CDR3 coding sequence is TGCAGTGCTAGATGGGGGTTCGGCACTGAAGCTTTCTTT.

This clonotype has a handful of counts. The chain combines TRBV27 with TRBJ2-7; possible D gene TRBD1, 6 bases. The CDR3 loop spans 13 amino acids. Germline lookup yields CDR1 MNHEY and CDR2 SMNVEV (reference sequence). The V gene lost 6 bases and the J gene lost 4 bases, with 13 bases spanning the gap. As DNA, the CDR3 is TGTGCCAGCAGACCATACCAGGGGTACGAGCAGTACTTC. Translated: CASRPYQGYEQYF.

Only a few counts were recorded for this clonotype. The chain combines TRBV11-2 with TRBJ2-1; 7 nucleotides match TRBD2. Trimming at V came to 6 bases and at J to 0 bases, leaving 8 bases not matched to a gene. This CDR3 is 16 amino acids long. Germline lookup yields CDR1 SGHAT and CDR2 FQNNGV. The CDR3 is CASRQEGGSSYNEQFF. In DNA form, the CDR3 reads TGTGCCAGCAGACAAGAAGGCGGGAGCTCCTACAATGAGCAGTTCTTC. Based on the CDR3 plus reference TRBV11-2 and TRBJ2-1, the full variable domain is EAGVAQSPRYKIIEKRQSVAFWCNPISGHATLYWYQQILGQGPKLLIQFQNNGVVDDSQLPKDRFSAERLKGVDSTLKIQPAKLEDSAVYLCASRQEGGSSYNEQFFGPGTRLTVL.

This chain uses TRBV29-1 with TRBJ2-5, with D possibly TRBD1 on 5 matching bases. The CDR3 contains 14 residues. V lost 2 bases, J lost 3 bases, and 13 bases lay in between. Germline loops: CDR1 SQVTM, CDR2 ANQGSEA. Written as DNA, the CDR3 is TGCAGCGTTGAACCCAGGGATGGAAAAGAGACCCAGTACTTC. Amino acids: CSVEPRDGKETQYF.